This is a list of T cell receptor beta chains from one sample in a study of OX40 agonist ivuxolimab in advanced cancers. Method: immunoSEQ multiplex PCR; TCRdb's copy keeps in-frame clones and lacks some. Among 85,000 to 120,000 clones listed, 90% were seen once. Material: CD4+ or CD8+ T cells sorted from blood, obtained in a trial of the OX40 agonist ivuxolimab. The receptors shown here come from an adult with an advanced solid tumor such as melanoma, head and neck, liver or kidney cancer. Each CDR3 is given with its conserved first and last residue. A D gene is named only where the DNA matches it firmly. Expanded clones get a size class; other rows say once, few or many, or leave the size out.

d_gene	v_gene	j_gene	abundance	CDR3aa	CDR3nt
.	TRBV6-6	TRBJ1-4	.	CASIRDPTGHEKLFF	TGTGCCAGCATTAGGGACCCTACTGGGCATGAAAAACTGTTTTTT
.	TRBV18	TRBJ1-3	.	CASSYDSGNTIYF	TGTGCCAGCTCATACGACTCTGGAAACACCATATATTTT
TRBD1	TRBV10-2	TRBJ1-1	.	CASRGQGNTEAFF	TGCGCCAGCCGAGGACAGGGGAACACTGAAGCTTTCTTT
TRBD2	TRBV5-4	TRBJ2-1	.	CASSPGLAGASYNEQFF	TGTGCCAGCAGCCCGGGACTAGCGGGGGCCTCCTACAATGAGCAGTTCTTC
.	TRBV9	TRBJ1-3	.	CASSVDRYSGNTIYF	TGTGCCAGCAGCGTAGACAGGTACTCTGGAAACACCATATATTTT
.	TRBV2	TRBJ1-1	.	CATLQETVNTEAFF	TGTGCCACGCTCCAGGAGACAGTGAACACTGAAGCTTTCTTT
.	TRBV19	TRBJ1-6	.	CASNNRNNNSPLHF	TGTGCCAGTAATAACAGGAACAATAATTCACCCCTCCACTTT
TRBD2	TRBV5-1	TRBJ2-3	.	CASSVGLAGVSDTQYF	TGCGCCAGCAGCGTGGGACTAGCGGGGGTTTCAGATACGCAGTATTTT
TRBD2	TRBV7-9	TRBJ2-1	.	CASRIAGGQINEQFF	TGTGCCAGCAGGATAGCGGGGGGGCAAATCAATGAGCAGTTCTTC
TRBD1	TRBV19	TRBJ2-3	.	CASTLQGASTDTQYF	TGTGCCAGTACGTTACAGGGGGCATCCACAGATACGCAGTATTTT
TRBD1	TRBV10-3	TRBJ1-2	.	CAISPGQGDYGYTF	TGTGCCATCAGCCCGGGACAGGGGGACTATGGCTACACCTTC
TRBD2	TRBV6-1	TRBJ2-3	.	CASSALAGGTDTQYF	TGTGCCAGCAGCGCTCTAGCGGGGGGCACAGATACGCAGTATTTT
.	TRBV4-3	TRBJ2-7	.	CASSQDLGYEQYF	TGCGCCAGCAGCCAAGATTTGGGTTACGAGCAGTACTTC
.	TRBV5-1	TRBJ1-6	.	CASSWEGLPLHF	TGCGCCAGCAGCTGGGAGGGATTACCCCTCCACTTT
TRBD2	TRBV27	TRBJ2-1	.	CASSLWGRSGAYNEQFF	TGTGCCAGCAGTTTATGGGGTAGGAGCGGGGCATACAATGAGCAGTTCTTC
.	TRBV2	TRBJ2-7	.	CASSEGRVVSSYEQYF	TGTGCCAGCAGTGAAGGCCGGGTCGTTAGCTCCTACGAGCAGTACTTC
.	TRBV10-3	TRBJ1-2	.	CAISEELGGPRDGYTF	TGTGCCATCAGTGAGGAATTAGGGGGGCCAAGAGATGGCTACACCTTC
TRBD1	TRBV28	TRBJ1-2	.	CASSTPGQGDGYTF	TGTGCCAGCAGTACACCGGGACAGGGAGATGGCTACACCTTC
.	TRBV29-1	TRBJ1-2	.	CSVQDSRGYTF	TGCAGCGTTCAGGACAGCCGGGGCTACACCTTC
.	TRBV6-5	TRBJ2-4	.	CASSYSGWENIQYF	TGTGCCAGCAGTTACTCAGGGTGGGAAAACATTCAGTACTTC
TRBD1	TRBV9	TRBJ1-1	.	CASSVGGQTNTEAFF	TGTGCCAGCAGCGTCGGGGGACAGACGAACACTGAAGCTTTCTTT
.	TRBV10-2	TRBJ2-5	.	CASTGNPLETQYF	TGCGCCAGCACAGGCAACCCCCTAGAGACCCAGTACTTC
TRBD1	TRBV11-2	TRBJ1-4	.	CASSLNGQGANEKLFF	TGTGCCAGCAGCTTAAATGGACAGGGGGCTAATGAAAAACTGTTTTTT
.	TRBV27	TRBJ2-7	.	CASSSDRISEQYF	TGTGCCAGCAGTTCCGACAGGATCAGCGAGCAGTACTTC
TRBD1	TRBV12-5	TRBJ2-1	.	CASGYGQGVDNEQFF	TGTGCTAGTGGATACGGACAGGGGGTAGACAATGAGCAGTTCTTC
TRBD1	TRBV11-2	TRBJ2-4	.	CASSFGTDKNIQYF	TGTGCCAGCAGCTTTGGGACAGACAAAAACATTCAGTACTTC
.	TRBV7-2	TRBJ1-1	.	CASSLEVGYTEAFF	TGTGCCAGCAGCTTAGAGGTAGGATACACTGAAGCTTTCTTT
.	TRBV5-1	TRBJ2-7	.	CASSFGGNSYEQYF	TGCGCCAGCAGCTTCGGGGGAAACTCCTACGAGCAGTACTTC
.	TRBV7-2	TRBJ2-5	.	CASSFRRGQETQYF	TGTGCCAGCAGCTTTCGTCGGGGACAAGAGACCCAGTACTTC
.	TRBV11-2	TRBJ2-1	.	CASSLVRFNEQFF	TGTGCCAGCAGCTTAGTGAGGTTCAATGAGCAGTTCTTC
.	TRBV7-2	TRBJ2-7	.	CASSERQALHEQYF	TGTGCCAGCAGCGAACGACAGGCATTGCACGAGCAGTACTTC
.	TRBV20-1	TRBJ2-5	.	CSAIPLGTQYF	TGCAGTGCGATCCCTCTGGGGACCCAGTACTTC
TRBD2	TRBV19	TRBJ2-4	.	CASSTLAGEWSIQYF	TGTGCCAGTAGTACTTTAGCGGGGGAGTGGTCCATTCAGTACTTC
TRBD1	TRBV6-5	TRBJ1-4	.	CASSPGQAFGIELFF	TGTGCCAGCAGTCCGGGACAGGCCTTCGGGATTGAACTGTTTTTT
.	TRBV28	TRBJ2-3	.	CASSGTPETDTQYF	TGTGCCAGCAGCGGGACACCGGAAACAGATACGCAGTATTTT
TRBD1	TRBV7-3	TRBJ1-1	once	CASSPRQGHAEAFF	TGTGCCAGCAGCCCGCGACAGGGTCACGCTGAAGCTTTCTTT
.	TRBV16	TRBJ1-3	.	CASSQSRSQSGNTIYF	TGTGCCAGCAGCCAATCTCGCAGCCAATCTGGAAACACCATATATTTT
.	TRBV18	TRBJ2-5	.	CASSPVVQKETQYF	TGTGCCAGCTCACCAGTAGTACAGAAAGAGACCCAGTACTTC
.	TRBV28	TRBJ1-6	.	CASSLTRTIGSPLHF	TGTGCCAGCAGTCTTACTAGGACTATCGGTTCACCCCTCCACTTT
TRBD1	TRBV10-3	TRBJ2-7	.	CAISESRTGGTYEQYF	TGTGCCATCAGTGAGTCGCGGACAGGGGGTACCTACGAGCAGTACTTC
.	TRBV11-2	TRBJ2-3	.	CASSLNRGARTDTQYF	TGTGCCAGCAGCTTAAATCGGGGGGCCCGCACAGATACGCAGTATTTT
TRBD1	TRBV18	TRBJ2-7	.	CASSGDRGGTYEQYF	TGTGCCAGCTCAGGAGACAGGGGGGGGACCTACGAGCAGTACTTC
.	TRBV19	TRBJ1-2	.	CASSTGTVSYGYTF	TGTGCCAGCTCGACAGGAACCGTCTCCTATGGCTACACCTTC
.	TRBV7-2	TRBJ1-6	.	CASSAQASSLHF	TGTGCCAGCAGCGCGCAGGCTTCTTCCCTCCACTTT
.	TRBV18	TRBJ2-3	.	CASSPPSSLRTDTQYF	TGTGCCAGCTCACCACCATCTAGCCTCAGGACAGATACGCAGTATTTT
TRBD1	TRBV19	TRBJ2-6	.	CARIIPWTGKGSGANVLTF	TGTGCCAGGATTATACCTTGGACAGGGAAGGGATCTGGGGCCAACGTCCTGACTTTC
.	TRBV27	TRBJ2-1	.	CASRLAGGGNEQFF	TGTGCCAGCAGGCTAGCAGGGGGGGGCAATGAGCAGTTCTTC
.	TRBV5-1	TRBJ2-3	.	CASRTARVSADTQYF	TGCGCCAGCAGAACGGCAAGAGTCTCGGCAGATACGCAGTATTTT
TRBD1	TRBV18	TRBJ2-5	.	CASQRDRGYETQYF	TGTGCCAGCCAAAGGGACAGGGGGTACGAGACCCAGTACTTC
.	TRBV2	TRBJ1-5	.	CASSEMGFPAGSNQPQHF	TGTGCCAGCAGTGAAATGGGTTTCCCTGCGGGGTCCAATCAGCCCCAGCATTTT
TRBD2	TRBV5-6	TRBJ2-7	.	CASSYRLAGDLGEQYF	TGTGCCAGCAGCTACAGACTAGCGGGGGACCTTGGGGAGCAGTACTTC
.	TRBV5-4	TRBJ1-1	.	CASSGDRVTEAFF	TGTGCCAGCAGCGGCGACAGAGTTACTGAAGCTTTCTTT
.	TRBV9	TRBJ1-6	.	CASSVYPDRWQGTLHF	TGTGCCAGCAGCGTCTACCCCGACCGATGGCAAGGGACCCTCCACTTT
.	TRBV15	TRBJ1-5	.	CATSRGDGGNQPQHF	TGTGCCACCAGCAGAGGGGACGGTGGCAATCAGCCCCAGCATTTT
TRBD2	TRBV6-5	TRBJ2-5	.	CASSYGLAEETQYF	TGTGCCAGCAGTTACGGACTAGCGGAAGAGACCCAGTACTTC
TRBD1	TRBV6-5	TRBJ2-5	.	CASRPTRDSKETQYF	TGTGCCAGCAGGCCGACCCGGGACAGCAAAGAGACCCAGTACTTC
.	TRBV7-9	TRBJ2-7	.	CASSWSLKGYEQYF	TGTGCCAGCAGCTGGAGCCTGAAGGGGTACGAGCAGTACTTC
.	TRBV5-4	TRBJ1-2	few	CASSQSLSGGHSYTF	TGTGCCAGCAGCCAATCATTGTCAGGCGGCCACAGCTACACCTTC